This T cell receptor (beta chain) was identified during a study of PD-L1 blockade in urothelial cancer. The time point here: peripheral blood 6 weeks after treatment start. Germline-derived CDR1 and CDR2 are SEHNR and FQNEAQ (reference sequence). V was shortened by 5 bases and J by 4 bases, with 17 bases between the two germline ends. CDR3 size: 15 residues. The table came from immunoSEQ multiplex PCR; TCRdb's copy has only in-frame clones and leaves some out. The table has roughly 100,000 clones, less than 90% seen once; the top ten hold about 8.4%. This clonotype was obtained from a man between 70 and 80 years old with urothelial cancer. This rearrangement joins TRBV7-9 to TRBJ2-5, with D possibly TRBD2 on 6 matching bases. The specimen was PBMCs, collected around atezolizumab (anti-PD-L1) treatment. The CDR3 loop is CASSPPGRGGETQYF. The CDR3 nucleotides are TGTGCCAGCAGCCCCCCCGGTAGGGGAGGAGAGACCCAGTACTTC.